The present T cell receptor beta chain was sequenced within a study of cytomegalovirus exposure and HLA in healthy donors. General study points: Later analysis placed DRB1 highest and HLA-C lowest in TCR association rates, which differed by HLA locus. Cytomegalovirus-associated status was assigned to about 170 TCR beta chains.

With respect to this clone: Its antigen is undetermined.

V shed 3 bases, J shed 1 base, and the junction held 4 bases outside the gene matches. CDR3 length equals 17 residues. CDR1 is LNHNV and CDR2 is YYDKDF in the germline V gene (reference sequence). The PCR had 60 Vbeta and 13 Jbeta primers. Produced via immunoSEQ multiplex PCR; TCRdb's table is partial and in-frame only. The sample lists fewer than 200,000 clones, approximately 71% occurring once. Likely unrecorded immune exposures existed in these nominally healthy donors. The TCR comes from a girl between 10 and 17 years old in good health and CMV-seronegative. V is TRBV15 and J is TRBJ2-5, with 14 bases fitting TRBD2. Sequencing used PBMCs. CDR3 protein: CATSRSGTSGGQETQYF. DNA for the CDR3: TGTGCCACCAGCAGGTCGGGGACTAGCGGGGGCCAAGAGACCCAGTACTTC.